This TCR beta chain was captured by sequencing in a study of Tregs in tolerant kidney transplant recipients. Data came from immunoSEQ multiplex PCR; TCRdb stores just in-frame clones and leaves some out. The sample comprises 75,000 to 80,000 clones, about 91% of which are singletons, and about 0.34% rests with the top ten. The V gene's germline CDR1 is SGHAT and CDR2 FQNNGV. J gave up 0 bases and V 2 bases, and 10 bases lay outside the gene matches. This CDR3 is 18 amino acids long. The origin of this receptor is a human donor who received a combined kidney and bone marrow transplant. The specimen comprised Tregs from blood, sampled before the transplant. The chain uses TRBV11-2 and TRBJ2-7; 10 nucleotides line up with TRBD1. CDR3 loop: CASSLRKLGQGSSYEQYF. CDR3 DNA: TGTGCCAGCAGCTTAAGGAAATTGGGACAGGGGAGCTCCTACGAGCAGTACTTC.